The present T cell receptor beta chain was sequenced within a study of T cell responses to AZD1222 COVID-19 vaccine. Turning to the study itself: Second doses that came at about 4 or about 12 weeks were put together. Study-wide results and caveats: Most donors were white British and more were female, and clonal diversity was possibly underestimated.

About this clone itself: Antigen: not known.

CDR1 MNHEY and CDR2 SVGAGI come from the germline V gene. Unmatched junction bases numbered 5, after V lost 7 bases and J lost 1 base. The CDR3 length is 14 residues. Profiled with immunoSEQ multiplex PCR; TCRdb holds only in-frame clones, not every one. Of 90,000 to 140,000 clones listed, 82% are singletons. Sample: peripheral blood, taken on day 0 of AZD1222 vaccination. The sequence was obtained from an adult in good health. The chain uses TRBV6-5 and TRBJ2-5; 8 bases fit TRBD1. CDR3 protein: CASTEGQGQETQYF. In DNA, the CDR3 is TGTGCCAGCACCGAAGGACAGGGCCAAGAGACCCAGTACTTC.